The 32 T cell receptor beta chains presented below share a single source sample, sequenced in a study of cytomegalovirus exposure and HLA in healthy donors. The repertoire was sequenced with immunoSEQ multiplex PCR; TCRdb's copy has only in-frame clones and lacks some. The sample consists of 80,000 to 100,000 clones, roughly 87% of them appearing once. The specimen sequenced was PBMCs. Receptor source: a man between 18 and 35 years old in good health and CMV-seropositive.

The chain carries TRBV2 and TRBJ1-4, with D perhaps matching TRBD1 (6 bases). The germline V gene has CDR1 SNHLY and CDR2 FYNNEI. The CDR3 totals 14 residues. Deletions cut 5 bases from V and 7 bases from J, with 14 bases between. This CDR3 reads CASSTRGGSEKLFF. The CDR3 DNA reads TGTGCCAGCAGTACAAGGGGGGGGAGTGAAAAACTGTTTTTT.

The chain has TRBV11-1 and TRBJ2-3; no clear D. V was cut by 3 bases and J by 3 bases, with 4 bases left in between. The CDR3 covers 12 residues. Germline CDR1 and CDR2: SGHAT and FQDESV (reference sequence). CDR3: CASSFETDTQYF. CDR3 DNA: TGTGCCAGCAGCTTTGAGACAGATACGCAGTATTTT. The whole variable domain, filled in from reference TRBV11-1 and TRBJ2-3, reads EAEVAQSPRYKITEKSQAVAFWCDPISGHATLYWYRQILGQGPELLVQFQDESVVDDSQLPKDRFSAERLKGVDSTLKIQPAELGDSAMYLCASSFETDTQYFGPGTRLTVL.

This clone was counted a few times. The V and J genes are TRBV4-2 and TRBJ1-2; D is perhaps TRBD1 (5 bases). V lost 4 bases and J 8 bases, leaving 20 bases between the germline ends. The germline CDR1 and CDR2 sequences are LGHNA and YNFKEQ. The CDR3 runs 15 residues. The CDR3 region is CASSPSGARPGGYTF. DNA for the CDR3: TGTGCCAGCAGCCCAAGTGGGGCAAGGCCTGGCGGCTACACCTTC.

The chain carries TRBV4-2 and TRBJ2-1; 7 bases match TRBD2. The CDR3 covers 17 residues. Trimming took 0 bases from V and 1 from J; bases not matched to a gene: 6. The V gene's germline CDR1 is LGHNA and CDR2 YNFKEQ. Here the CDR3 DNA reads TGTGCCAGCAGCCAAGATCCGGCGGGGGAGTCCTACAATGAGCAGTTCTTC. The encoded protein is CASSQDPAGESYNEQFF.

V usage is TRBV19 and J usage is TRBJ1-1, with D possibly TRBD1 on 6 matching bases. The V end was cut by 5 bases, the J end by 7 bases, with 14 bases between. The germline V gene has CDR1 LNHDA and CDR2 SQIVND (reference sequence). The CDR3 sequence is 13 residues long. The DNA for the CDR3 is TGTGCCAGTAGTCTGGGGGCAGCCCTTGAAGCTTTCTTT. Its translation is CASSLGAALEAFF.

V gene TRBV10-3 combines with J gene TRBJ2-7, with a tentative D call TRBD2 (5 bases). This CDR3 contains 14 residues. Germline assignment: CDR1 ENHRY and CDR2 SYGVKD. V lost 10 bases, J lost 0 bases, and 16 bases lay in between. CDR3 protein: CATTAWEFSYEQYF. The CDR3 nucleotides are TGTGCCACCACGGCTTGGGAGTTCTCCTACGAGCAGTACTTC.

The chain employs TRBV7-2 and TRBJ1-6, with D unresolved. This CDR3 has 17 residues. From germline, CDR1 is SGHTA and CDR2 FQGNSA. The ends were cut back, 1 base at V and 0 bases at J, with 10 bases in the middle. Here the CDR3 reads CASSLEGGNSYNSPLHF. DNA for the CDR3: TGTGCCAGCAGCTTAGAGGGAGGGAACTCCTATAATTCACCCCTCCACTTT.

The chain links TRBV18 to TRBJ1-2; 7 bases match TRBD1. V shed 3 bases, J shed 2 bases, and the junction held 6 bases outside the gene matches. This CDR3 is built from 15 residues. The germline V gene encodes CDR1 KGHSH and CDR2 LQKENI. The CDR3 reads CASSPPTGRNYGYTF. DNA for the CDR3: TGTGCCAGCTCACCCCCGACAGGGAGGAACTATGGCTACACCTTC. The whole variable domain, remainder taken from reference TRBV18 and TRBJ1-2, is NAGVMQNPRHLVRRRGQEARLRCSPMKGHSHVYWYRQLPEEGLKFMVYLQKENIIDESGMPKERFSAEFPKEGPSILRIQQVVRGDSAAYFCASSPPTGRNYGYTFGSGTRLTVV.

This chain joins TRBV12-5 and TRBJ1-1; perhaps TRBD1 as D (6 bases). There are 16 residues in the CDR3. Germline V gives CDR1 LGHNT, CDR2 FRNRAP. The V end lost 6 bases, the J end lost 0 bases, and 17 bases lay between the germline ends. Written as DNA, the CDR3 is TGTGCTAGTGGGTGGGGTCAACAGGGCGTGAACACTGAAGCTTTCTTT. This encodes CASGWGQQGVNTEAFF.

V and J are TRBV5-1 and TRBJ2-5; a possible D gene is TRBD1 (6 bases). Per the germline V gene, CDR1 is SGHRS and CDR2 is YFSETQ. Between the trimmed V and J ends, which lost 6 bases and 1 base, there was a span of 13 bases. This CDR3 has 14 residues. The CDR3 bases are TGCGCCAGCACCACAGGGTCTTCCCAAGAGACCCAGTACTTC. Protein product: CASTTGSSQETQYF.

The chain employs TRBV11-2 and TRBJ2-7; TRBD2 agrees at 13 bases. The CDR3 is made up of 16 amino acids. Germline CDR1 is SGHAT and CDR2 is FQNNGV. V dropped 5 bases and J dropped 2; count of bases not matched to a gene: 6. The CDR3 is CASSMGLAGFPYEQYF. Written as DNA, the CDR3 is TGTGCCAGCAGCATGGGACTAGCGGGGTTTCCCTACGAGCAGTACTTC. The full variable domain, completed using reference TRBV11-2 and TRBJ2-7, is EAGVAQSPRYKIIEKRQSVAFWCNPISGHATLYWYQQILGQGPKLLIQFQNNGVVDDSQLPKDRFSAERLKGVDSTLKIQPAKLEDSAVYLCASSMGLAGFPYEQYFGPGTRLTVT.

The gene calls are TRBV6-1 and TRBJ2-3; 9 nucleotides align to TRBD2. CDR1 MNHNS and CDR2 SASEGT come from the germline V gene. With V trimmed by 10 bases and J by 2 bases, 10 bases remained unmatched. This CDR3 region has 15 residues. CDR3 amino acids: CATNAGGRNTDTQYF. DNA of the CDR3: TGTGCCACAAACGCGGGGGGGCGAAACACAGATACGCAGTATTTT.

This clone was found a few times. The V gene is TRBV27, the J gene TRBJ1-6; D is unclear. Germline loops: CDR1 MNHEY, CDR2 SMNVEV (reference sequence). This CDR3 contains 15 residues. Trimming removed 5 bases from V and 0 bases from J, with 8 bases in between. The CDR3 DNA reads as TGTGCCAGCAGTCTAATAAGCTCCTATAATTCACCCCTCCACTTT. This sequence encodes CASSLISSYNSPLHF.

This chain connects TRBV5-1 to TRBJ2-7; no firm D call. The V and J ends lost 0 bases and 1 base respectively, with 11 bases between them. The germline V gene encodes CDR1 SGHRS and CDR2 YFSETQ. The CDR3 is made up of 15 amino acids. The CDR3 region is CASSLVEAPSYEQYF. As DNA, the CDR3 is TGCGCCAGCAGCTTGGTCGAGGCCCCTTCCTACGAGCAGTACTTC.

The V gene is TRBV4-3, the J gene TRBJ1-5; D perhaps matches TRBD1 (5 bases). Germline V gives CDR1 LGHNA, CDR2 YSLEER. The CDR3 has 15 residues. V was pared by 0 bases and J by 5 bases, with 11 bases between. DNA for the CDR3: TGCGCCAGCAGCCAAGACAGGGTAAGTCATCAGCCCCAGCATTTT. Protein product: CASSQDRVSHQPQHF.

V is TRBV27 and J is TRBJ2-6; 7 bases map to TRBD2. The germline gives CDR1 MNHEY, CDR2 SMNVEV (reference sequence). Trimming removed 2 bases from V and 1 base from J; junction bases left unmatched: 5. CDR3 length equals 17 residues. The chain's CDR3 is CASSLGGGSSGANVLTF. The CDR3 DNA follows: TGTGCCAGCAGTTTAGGGGGGGGAAGTTCTGGGGCCAACGTCCTGACTTTC. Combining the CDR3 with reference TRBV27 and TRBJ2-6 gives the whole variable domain EAQVTQNPRYLITVTGKKLTVTCSQNMNHEYMSWYRQDPGLGLRQIYYSMNVEVTDKGDVPEGYKVSRKEKRNFPLILESPSPNQTSLYFCASSLGGGSSGANVLTFGAGSRLTVL.

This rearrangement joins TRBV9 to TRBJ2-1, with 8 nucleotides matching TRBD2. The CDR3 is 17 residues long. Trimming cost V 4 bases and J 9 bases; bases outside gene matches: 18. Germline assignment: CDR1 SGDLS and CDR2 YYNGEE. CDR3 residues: CASSTQGTGTSGFEQFF. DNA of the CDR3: TGTGCCAGCAGCACCCAGGGGACCGGGACTAGTGGGTTTGAGCAGTTCTTC.

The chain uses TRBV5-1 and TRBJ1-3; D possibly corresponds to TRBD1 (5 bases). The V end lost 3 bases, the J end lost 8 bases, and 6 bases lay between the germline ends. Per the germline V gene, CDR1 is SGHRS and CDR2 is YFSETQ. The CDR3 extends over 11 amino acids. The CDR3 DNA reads TGCGCCAGCAGCTCCAGGGACACCATATATTTT. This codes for CASSSRDTIYF.

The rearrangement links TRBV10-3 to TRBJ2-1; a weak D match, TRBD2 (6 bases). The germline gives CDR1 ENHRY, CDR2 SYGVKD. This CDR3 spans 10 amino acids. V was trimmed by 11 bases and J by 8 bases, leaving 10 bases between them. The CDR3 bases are TGTGCCCCAGGGAGGCATGAGCAGTTCTTC. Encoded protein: CAPGRHEQFF.

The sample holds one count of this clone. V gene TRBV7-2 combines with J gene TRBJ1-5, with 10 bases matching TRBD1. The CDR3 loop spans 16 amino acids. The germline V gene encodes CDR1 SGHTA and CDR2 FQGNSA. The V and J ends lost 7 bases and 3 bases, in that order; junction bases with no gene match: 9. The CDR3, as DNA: TGTGCCAGCACCGAGGGACAGGGGTCTCCCAATCAGCCCCAGCATTTT. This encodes CASTEGQGSPNQPQHF. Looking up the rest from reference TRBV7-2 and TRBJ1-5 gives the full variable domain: GAGVSQSPSNKVTEKGKDVELRCDPISGHTALYWYRQSLGQGLEFLIYFQGNSAPDKSGLPSDRFSAERTGGSVSTLTIQRTQQEDSAVYLCASTEGQGSPNQPQHFGDGTRLSIL.

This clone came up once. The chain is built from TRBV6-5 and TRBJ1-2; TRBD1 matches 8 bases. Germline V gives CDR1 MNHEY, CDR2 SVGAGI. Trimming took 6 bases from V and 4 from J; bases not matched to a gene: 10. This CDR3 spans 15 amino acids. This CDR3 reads CASRPTGVYRYGYTF. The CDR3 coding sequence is TGTGCCAGCAGGCCGACAGGGGTGTATCGCTATGGCTACACCTTC.

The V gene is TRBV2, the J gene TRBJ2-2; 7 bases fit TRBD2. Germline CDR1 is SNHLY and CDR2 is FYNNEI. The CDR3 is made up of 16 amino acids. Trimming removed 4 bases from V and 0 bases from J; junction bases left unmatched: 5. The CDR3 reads CASSGVAGANTGELFF. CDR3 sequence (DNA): TGTGCCAGCAGTGGTGTAGCGGGTGCGAACACCGGGGAGCTGTTTTTT.

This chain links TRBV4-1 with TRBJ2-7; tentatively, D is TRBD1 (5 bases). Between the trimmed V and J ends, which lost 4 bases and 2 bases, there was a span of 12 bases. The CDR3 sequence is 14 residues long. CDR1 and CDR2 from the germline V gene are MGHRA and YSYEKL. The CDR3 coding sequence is TGCGCCAGCAGCCCAGCCCAGGGCCCCTACGAGCAGTACTTC. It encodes CASSPAQGPYEQYF.

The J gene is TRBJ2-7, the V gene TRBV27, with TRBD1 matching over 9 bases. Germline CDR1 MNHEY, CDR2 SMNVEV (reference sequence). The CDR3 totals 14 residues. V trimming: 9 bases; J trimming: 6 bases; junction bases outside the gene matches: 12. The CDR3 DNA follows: TGTGCCAGTATCGACCGGGACAGGGCGGGCGAGCAGTACTTC. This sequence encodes CASIDRDRAGEQYF.

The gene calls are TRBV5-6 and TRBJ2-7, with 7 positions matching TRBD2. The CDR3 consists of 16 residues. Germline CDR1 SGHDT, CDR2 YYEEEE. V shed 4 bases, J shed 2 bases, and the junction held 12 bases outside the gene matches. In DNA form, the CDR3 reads TGTGCCAGCAGCCCCAAGCAGCGGGGCTCGACCTACGAGCAGTACTTC. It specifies CASSPKQRGSTYEQYF.

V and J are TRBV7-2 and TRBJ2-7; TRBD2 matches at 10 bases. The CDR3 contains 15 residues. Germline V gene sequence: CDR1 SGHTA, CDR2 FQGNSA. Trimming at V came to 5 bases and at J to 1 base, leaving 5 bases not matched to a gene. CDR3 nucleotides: TGTGCCAGCAGCGTTAGCGGGAGGTTTTCCTACGAGCAGTACTTC. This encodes CASSVSGRFSYEQYF.

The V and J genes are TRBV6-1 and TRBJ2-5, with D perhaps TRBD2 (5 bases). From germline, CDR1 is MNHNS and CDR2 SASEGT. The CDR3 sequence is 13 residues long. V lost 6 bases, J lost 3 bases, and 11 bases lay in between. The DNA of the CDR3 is TGTGCCAGCAGAGTGGCGGGTGAAGAGACCCAGTACTTC. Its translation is CASRVAGEETQYF.

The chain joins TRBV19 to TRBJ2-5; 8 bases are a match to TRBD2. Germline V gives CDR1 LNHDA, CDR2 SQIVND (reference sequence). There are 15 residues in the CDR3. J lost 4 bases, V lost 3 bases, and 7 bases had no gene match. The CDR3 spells CASSIPAGARETQYF. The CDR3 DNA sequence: TGTGCCAGTAGTATTCCAGCGGGGGCCAGAGAGACCCAGTACTTC.

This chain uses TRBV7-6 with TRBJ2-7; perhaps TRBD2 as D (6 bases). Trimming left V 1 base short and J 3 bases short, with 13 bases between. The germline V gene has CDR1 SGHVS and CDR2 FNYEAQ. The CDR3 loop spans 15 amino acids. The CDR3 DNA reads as TGTGCCAGCAGCTTAGACGGGGGAACTTACTACGAGCAGTACTTC. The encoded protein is CASSLDGGTYYEQYF.

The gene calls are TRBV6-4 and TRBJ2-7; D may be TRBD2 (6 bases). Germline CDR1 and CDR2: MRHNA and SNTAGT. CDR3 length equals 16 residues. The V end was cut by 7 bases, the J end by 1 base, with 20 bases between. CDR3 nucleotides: TGTGCCAGCACCGATCGGGACTTCCTCCATTCCTACGAGCAGTACTTC. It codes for CASTDRDFLHSYEQYF.

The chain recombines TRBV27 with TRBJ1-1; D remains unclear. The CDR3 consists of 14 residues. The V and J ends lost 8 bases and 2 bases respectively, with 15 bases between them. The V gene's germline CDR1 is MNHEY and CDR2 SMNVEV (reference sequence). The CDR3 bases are TGTGCCAGCTCCGACTTAGGCCTCAACACTGAAGCTTTCTTT. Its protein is CASSDLGLNTEAFF.

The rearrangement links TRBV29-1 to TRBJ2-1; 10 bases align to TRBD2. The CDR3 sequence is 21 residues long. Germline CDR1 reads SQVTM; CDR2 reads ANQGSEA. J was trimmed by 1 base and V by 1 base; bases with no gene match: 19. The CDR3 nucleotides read TGCAGCGTTGAAGGAATAACGGAGGCTAGCGGGAGTAAGGGATCCTACAATGAGCAGTTCTTC. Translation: CSVEGITEASGSKGSYNEQFF.